Listed below are T cell receptor beta chains from one sample, sequenced in a study of blood T cell repertoires in COVID-19. Some clones are missing from TCRdb's copy, which holds only in-frame ones; the method was immunoSEQ multiplex PCR. The data show around 210,000 clones, 84% seen once. The sequenced material came from peripheral blood. The origin of the receptors is a human donor in a cohort sampled during active COVID-19. The CDR3 runs from the conserved cysteine through the conserved F or W. The order of the fields is clone size, D gene, J gene, V gene, CDR3 protein, CDR3 DNA. D genes are given only for firm matches. Clone size is given for some rows only: seen once, a few or many times, or a class if the clone is expanded.

>once|TRBD2|TRBJ2-1|TRBV28
CASSLGSGGTEQFF
TGTGCCAGCAGCCTCGGGTCGGGAGGAACTGAGCAGTTCTTC
>NA|NA|TRBJ1-5|TRBV30
CAWSVSVSNQPQHF
TGTGCCTGGAGTGTGTCGGTGTCCAATCAGCCCCAGCATTTT
>NA|NA|TRBJ1-4|TRBV19
CASSTPRTGATNEKLFF
TGTGCCAGTAGTACCCCCCGGACGGGAGCAACTAATGAAAAACTGTTTTTT
>NA|TRBD1|TRBJ2-3|TRBV19
CASSIRQGLDTQYF
TGTGCCAGTAGTATACGACAGGGTTTAGATACGCAGTATTTT
>NA|NA|TRBJ2-1|TRBV7-6
CASSLGSLSYNEQFF
TGTGCCAGCAGCCTCGGGAGTCTGTCCTACAATGAGCAGTTCTTC
>NA|NA|TRBJ2-7|TRBV27
CASSLRQGPYEQYF
TGTGCCAGCAGTTTACGGCAGGGTCCCTACGAGCAGTACTTC
>NA|NA|TRBJ2-5|TRBV3-1/TRBV3-2
CASSQRRGQETQYF
TGTGCCAGCAGCCAAAGGCGGGGACAAGAGACCCAGTACTTC
>NA|NA|TRBJ2-7|TRBV7-9
CASSSLSGLGYEQYF
TGTGCCAGCAGCTCCTTATCGGGACTGGGCTACGAGCAGTACTTC
>NA|TRBD2|TRBJ2-3|TRBV10-1
CASSESRPSGYTDTQYF
TGCGCCAGCAGTGAGTCCCGGCCTAGCGGATACACAGATACGCAGTATTTT
>once|TRBD2|TRBJ2-5|TRBV5-1
CASGGGVETQYF
TGCGCCAGCGGGGGAGGGGTTGAGACCCAGTACTTC
>NA|TRBD1|TRBJ2-7|TRBV28
CASRRQGEQYF
TGTGCCAGCAGGCGACAGGGGGAGCAGTACTTC
>NA|NA|TRBJ2-7|TRBV5-4
CASGVGGGGREQYF
TGTGCCAGCGGCGTTGGTGGCGGTGGTCGCGAGCAGTACTTC
>many|NA|TRBJ2-7|TRBV11-2
CASSLFNHEQYF
TGTGCCAGCAGCTTATTTAATCACGAGCAGTACTTC
>few|TRBD2|TRBJ2-1|TRBV27
CASSPTGTSKNEQFF
TGTGCCAGCAGCCCAACCGGGACTAGCAAAAATGAGCAGTTCTTC
>NA|TRBD1|TRBJ1-2|TRBV27
CASSQLAGGAYGYTF
TGTGCCAGCAGTCAACTAGCAGGGGGCGCTTATGGCTACACCTTC
>NA|TRBD1|TRBJ1-6|TRBV15
CATSRGTGDKASPLHF
TGTGCCACCAGCAGAGGCACAGGGGATAAGGCTTCACCCCTCCACTTT
>NA|TRBD1|TRBJ1-2|TRBV27
CASRRTGARYGYTF
TGTGCCAGCAGAAGGACAGGGGCTCGCTATGGCTACACCTTC
>once|TRBD1|TRBJ1-1|TRBV18
CASSPDRGYKVTEAFF
TGTGCCAGCTCACCGGACAGGGGCTATAAGGTAACTGAAGCTTTCTTT
>NA|NA|TRBJ2-3|TRBV11-3
CASSLQGVSTDTQYF
TGTGCCAGCAGCTTGCAAGGGGTTAGCACAGATACGCAGTATTTT
>NA|NA|TRBJ1-4|TRBV28
CASSFRGEKLFF
TGTGCCAGCAGTTTTCGAGGGGAAAAACTGTTTTTT
>NA|TRBD1|TRBJ1-6|TRBV6-4
CASSDKDRGNSPLHF
TGTGCCAGCAGTGACAAGGACAGGGGAAATTCACCCCTCCACTTT
>NA|NA|TRBJ2-5|TRBV11-2
CASSRHMEETQYF
TGTGCCAGCAGCCGCCACATGGAGGAGACCCAGTACTTC
>NA|TRBD1|TRBJ1-2|TRBV2
CASSTGASYYGYTF
TGTGCCAGCAGCACAGGGGCCTCCTACTATGGCTACACCTTC
>NA|NA|TRBJ1-3|TRBV27
CASSEGEGNTIYF
TGTGCCAGCAGTGAGGGAGAAGGAAACACCATATATTTT
>NA|NA|TRBJ2-1|TRBV6-1
CASSESLVDEQFF
TGTGCCAGCAGTGAATCCCTAGTCGATGAGCAGTTCTTC
>NA|NA|TRBJ2-5|TRBV13
CASRGRFQETQYF
TGTGCCAGCCGCGGGCGATTCCAAGAGACCCAGTACTTC
>NA|NA|TRBJ2-3|TRBV15
CATGRPNTDTQYF
TGTGCCACCGGCAGACCCAACACAGATACGCAGTATTTT
>once|TRBD2|TRBJ2-3|TRBV11-2
CASSVTGTSGRYTDTQYF
TGTGCCAGCAGTGTGACCGGGACTAGCGGGAGGTACACAGATACGCAGTATTTT